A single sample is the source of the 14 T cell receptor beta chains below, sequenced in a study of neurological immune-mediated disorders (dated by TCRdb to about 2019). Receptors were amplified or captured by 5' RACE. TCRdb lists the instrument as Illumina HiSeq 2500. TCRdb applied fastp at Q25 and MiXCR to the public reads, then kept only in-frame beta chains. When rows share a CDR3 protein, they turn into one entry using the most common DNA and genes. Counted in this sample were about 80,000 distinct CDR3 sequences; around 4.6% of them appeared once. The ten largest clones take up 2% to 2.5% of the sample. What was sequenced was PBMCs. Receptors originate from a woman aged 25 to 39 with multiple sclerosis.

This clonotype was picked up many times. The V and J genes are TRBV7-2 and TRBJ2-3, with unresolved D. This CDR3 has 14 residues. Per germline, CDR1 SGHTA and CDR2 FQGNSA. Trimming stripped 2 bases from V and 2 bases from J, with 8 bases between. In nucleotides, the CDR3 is TGTGCCAGCAGCTTATACCGCCTCACAGATACGCAGTATTTT. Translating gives CASSLYRLTDTQYF.

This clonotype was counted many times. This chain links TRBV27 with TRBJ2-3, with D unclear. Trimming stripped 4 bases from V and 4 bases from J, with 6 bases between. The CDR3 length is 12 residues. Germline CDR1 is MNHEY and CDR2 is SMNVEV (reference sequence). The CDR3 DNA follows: TGTGCCAGCAGTTCCCGGCCAGATACGCAGTATTTT. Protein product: CASSSRPDTQYF.

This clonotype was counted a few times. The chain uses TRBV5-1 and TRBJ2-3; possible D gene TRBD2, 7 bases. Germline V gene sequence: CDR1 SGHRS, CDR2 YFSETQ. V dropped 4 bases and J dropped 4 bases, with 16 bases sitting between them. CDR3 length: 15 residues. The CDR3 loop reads CASSPGRGAPDTQYF. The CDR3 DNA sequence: TGCGCCAGCAGCCCCGGCCGGGGGGCCCCAGATACGCAGTATTTT.

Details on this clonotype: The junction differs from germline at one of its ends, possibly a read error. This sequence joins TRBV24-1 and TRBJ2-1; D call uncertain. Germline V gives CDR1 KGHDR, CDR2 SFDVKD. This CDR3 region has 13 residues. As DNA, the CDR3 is TGTACCACCAGTGATTTGCATGGGAATGAGCAGTTCTTC. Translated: CTTSDLHGNEQFF.

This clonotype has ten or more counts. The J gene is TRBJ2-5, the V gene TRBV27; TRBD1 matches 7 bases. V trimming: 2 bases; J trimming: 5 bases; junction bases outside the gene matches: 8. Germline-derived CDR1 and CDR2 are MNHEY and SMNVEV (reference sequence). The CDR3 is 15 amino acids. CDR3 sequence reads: CASSLRQGSDETQYF. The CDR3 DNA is TGTGCCAGCAGTTTAAGACAGGGTTCGGATGAGACCCAGTACTTC.

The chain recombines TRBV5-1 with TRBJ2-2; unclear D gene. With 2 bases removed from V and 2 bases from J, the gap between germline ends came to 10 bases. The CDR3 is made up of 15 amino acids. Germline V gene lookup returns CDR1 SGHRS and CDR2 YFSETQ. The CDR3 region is CASSFDPTNTGELFF. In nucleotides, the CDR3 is TGCGCCAGCAGCTTCGATCCGACTAACACCGGGGAGCTGTTTTTT.

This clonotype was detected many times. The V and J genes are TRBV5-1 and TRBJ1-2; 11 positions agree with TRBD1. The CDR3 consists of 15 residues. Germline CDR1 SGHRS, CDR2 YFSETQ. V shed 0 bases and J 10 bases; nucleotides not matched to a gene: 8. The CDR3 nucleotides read TGCGCCAGCAGCTTGGCCACGGGACAGGGGGTCGACTACACCTTC. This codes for CASSLATGQGVDYTF.

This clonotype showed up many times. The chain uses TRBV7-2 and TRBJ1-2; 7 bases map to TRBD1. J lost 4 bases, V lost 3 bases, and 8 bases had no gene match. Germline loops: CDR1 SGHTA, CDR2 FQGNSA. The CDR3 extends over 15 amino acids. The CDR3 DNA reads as TGTGCCAGCAGCTTGGTTCGGGACAGTCGCTATGGCTACACCTTC. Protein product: CASSLVRDSRYGYTF.

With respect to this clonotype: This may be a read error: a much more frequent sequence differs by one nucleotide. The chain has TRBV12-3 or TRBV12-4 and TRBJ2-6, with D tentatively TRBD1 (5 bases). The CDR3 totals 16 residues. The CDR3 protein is CASSLIQSSGAKVLTF. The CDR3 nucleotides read TGTGCCAGCAGTTTGATCCAGAGCTCTGGGGCCAAAGTCCTGACTTTC.

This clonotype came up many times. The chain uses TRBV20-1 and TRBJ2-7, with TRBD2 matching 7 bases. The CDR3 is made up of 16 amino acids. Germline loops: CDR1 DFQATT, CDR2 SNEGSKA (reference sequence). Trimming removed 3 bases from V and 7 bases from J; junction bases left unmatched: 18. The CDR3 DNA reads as TGCAGTGCTAGTAGTCCGCCCCCACTAGCGAGAGTAGAGCAGTACTTC. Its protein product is CSASSPPPLARVEQYF.

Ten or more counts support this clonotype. CDR3 protein: CASSVDSSGGRGTDTQYF. CDR3 nucleotide sequence: TGTGCCAGCAGCGTAGATTCGTCGGGGGGGCGGGGCACAGATACGCAGTATTTT. The J gene is TRBJ2-3, the V gene TRBV9, with 8 positions matching TRBD2. Germline assignment: CDR1 SGDLS and CDR2 YYNGEE. CDR3 length: 18 amino acids. The V segment lost 0 bases and the J segment 1 base; nucleotides outside the gene matches: 10. The whole variable domain, remainder taken from reference TRBV9 and TRBJ2-3, is DSGVTQTPKHLITATGQRVTLRCSPRSGDLSVYWYQQSLDQGLQFLIQYYNGEERAKGNILERFSAQQFPDLHSELNLSSLELGDSALYFCASSVDSSGGRGTDTQYFGPGTRLTVL.

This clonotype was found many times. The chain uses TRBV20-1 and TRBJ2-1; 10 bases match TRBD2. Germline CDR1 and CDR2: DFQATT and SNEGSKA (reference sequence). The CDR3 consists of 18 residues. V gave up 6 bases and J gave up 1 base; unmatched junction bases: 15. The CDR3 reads CSAIPGLARGGSYNEQFF. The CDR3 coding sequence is TGCAGTGCCATACCGGGACTAGCGCGTGGGGGGTCCTACAATGAGCAGTTCTTC.

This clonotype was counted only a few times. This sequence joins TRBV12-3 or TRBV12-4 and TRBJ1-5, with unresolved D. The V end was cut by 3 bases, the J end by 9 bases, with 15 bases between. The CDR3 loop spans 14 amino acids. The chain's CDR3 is CASSFGGPFVPQHF. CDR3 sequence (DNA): TGTGCCAGCAGTTTCGGTGGCCCGTTCGTGCCCCAGCATTTT.

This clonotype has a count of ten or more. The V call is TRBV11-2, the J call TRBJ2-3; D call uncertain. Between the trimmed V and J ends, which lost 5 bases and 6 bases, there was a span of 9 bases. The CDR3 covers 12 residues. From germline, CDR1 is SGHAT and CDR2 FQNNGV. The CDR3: CASSPFADTQYF. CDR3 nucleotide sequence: TGTGCCAGCAGCCCGTTTGCGGATACGCAGTATTTT.